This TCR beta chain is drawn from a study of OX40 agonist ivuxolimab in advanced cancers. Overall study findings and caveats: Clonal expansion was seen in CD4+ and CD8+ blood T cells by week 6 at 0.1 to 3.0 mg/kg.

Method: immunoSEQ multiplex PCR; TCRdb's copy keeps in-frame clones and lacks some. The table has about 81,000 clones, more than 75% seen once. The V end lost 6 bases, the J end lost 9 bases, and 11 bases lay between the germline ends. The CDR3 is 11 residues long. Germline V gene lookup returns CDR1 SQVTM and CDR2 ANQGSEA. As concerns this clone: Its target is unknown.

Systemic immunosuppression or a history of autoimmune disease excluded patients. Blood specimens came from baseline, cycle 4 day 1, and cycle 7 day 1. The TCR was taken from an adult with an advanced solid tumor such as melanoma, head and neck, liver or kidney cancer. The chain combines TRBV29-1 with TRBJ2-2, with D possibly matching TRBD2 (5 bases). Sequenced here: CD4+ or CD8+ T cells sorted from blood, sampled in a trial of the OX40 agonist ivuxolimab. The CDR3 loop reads CSVVSGWELFF. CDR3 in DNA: TGCAGCGTCGTAAGCGGCTGGGAGCTGTTTTTT.